The following is a T cell receptor beta chain sequence with its context. Clones were read by immunoSEQ multiplex PCR, and TCRdb kept only the in-frame ones, dropping some. There are some 4,500 clones in the sample; 72% occur only once, and around 9% lies in the top ten. Germline V gene lookup returns CDR1 MGHDK and CDR2 SYGVNS. The CDR3 covers 16 residues. Trimming removed 3 bases from V and 0 bases from J; junction bases left unmatched: 5. The sample belongs to a study of chemoradiotherapy in HPV16-positive cancers. This chain uses TRBV25-1 with TRBJ1-1; 9 bases match TRBD1. The sequence was collected from a human donor with HPV-associated anogenital cancer. The specimen was tumor tissue, collected from a patient who underwent chemoradiotherapy. Written as DNA, the CDR3 is TGTGCCAGCAGTGAGGGGACAGGGAGAATGAACACTGAAGCTTTCTTT. It yields the protein CASSEGTGRMNTEAFF.